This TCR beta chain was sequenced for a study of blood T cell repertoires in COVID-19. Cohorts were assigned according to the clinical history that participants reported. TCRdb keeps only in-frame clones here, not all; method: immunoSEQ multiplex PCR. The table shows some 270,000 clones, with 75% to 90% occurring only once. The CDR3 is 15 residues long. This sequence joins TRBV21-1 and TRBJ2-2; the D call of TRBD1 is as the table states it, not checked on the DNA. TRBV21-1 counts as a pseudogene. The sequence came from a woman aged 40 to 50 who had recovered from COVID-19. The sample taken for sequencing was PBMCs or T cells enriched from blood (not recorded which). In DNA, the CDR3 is TGTGCCAGCAGCAATTGGAACAGGGAAACCGGGGAGCTGTTTTTT. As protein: CASSNWNRETGELFF.